This TCR beta chain was sequenced during a study of blood T cells in healthy people across ages. The V end was cut by 5 bases, the J end by 7 bases, with 18 bases between. The length of the CDR3 is 14 residues. Germline V gene sequence: CDR1 SEHNR, CDR2 FQNEAQ (reference sequence). Donor samples were obtained from healthy Caucasian individuals from Russia, aged about 6 to 95. Combining a sample-barcoded 5' primer with a J-beta primer mix, a second PCR ran for roughly 7 to 12 cycles. TCRdb redid the calling of the 5' RACE reads with MiXCR, one entry per CDR3 protein. Counted here are around 1,500,000 distinct CDR3 sequences, around 42% occurring once; the ten biggest clones make up 7.9%.

The TCR comes from a woman younger than 30 in good health. This chain joins TRBV7-9 and TRBJ2-7, with D maybe TRBD2 (5 bases). The sample was blood. CDR3 residues: CASSAAAGINEQYF. CDR3 in DNA: TGTGCCAGCAGCGCGGCTGCGGGTATTAATGAGCAGTACTTC.